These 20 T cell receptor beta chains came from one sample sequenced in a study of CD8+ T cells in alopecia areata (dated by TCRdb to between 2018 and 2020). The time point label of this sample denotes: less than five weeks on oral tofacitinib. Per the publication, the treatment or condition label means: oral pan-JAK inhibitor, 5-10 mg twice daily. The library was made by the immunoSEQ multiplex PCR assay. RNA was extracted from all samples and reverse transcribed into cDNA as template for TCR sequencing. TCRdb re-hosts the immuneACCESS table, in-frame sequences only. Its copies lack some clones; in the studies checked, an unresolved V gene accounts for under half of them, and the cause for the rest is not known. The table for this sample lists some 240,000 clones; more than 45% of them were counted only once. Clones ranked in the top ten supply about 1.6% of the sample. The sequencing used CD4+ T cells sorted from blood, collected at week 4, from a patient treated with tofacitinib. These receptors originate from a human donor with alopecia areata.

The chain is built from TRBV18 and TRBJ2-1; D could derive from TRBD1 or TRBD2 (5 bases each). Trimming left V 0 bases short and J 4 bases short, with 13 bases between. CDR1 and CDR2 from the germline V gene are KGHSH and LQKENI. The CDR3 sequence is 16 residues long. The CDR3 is CASSPPTASRYNEQFF. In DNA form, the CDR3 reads TGTGCCAGCTCACCACCGACAGCTAGCAGATACAATGAGCAGTTCTTC.

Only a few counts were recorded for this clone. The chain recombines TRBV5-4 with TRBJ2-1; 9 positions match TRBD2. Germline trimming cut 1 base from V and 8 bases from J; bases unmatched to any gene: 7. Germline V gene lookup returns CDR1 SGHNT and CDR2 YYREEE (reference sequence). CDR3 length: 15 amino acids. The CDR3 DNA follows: TGTGCCAGCAGCTTGATAGGAGCGGGGGGAGATGAGCAGTTCTTC. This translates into CASSLIGAGGDEQFF. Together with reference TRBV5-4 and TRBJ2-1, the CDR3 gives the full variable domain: ETGVTQSPTHLIKTRGQQVTLRCSSQSGHNTVSWYQQALGQGPQFIFQYYREEENGRGNFPPRFSGLQFPNYSSELNVNALELDDSALYLCASSLIGAGGDEQFFGPGTRLTVL.

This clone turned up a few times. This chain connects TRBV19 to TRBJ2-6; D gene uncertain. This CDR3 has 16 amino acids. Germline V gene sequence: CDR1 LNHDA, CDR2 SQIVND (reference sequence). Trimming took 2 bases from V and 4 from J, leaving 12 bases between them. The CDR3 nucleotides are TGTGCCAGTAGTATATGGGTTTCATCGGGGGCCAACGTCCTGACTTTC. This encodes CASSIWVSSGANVLTF.

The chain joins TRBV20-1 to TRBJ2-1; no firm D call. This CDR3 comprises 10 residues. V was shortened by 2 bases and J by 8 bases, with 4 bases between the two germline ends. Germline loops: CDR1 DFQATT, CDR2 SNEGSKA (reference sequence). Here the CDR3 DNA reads TGCAGTGCTAGATCCGATGAGCAGTTCTTC. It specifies CSARSDEQFF.

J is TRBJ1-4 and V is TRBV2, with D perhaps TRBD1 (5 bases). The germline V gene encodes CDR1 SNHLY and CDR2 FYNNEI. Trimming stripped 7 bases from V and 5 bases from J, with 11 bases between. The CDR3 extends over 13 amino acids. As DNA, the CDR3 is TGTGCCAGCAAGGGGACCGAGAATGAAAAACTGTTTTTT. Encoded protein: CASKGTENEKLFF.

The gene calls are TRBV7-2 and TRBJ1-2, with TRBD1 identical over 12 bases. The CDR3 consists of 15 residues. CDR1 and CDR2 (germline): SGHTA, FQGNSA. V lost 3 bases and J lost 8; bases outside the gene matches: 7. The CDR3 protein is CASSFRDRGRKGYTF. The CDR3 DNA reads TGTGCCAGCAGCTTCCGGGACAGGGGGCGTAAAGGCTACACCTTC. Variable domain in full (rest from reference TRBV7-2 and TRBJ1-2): GAGVSQSPSNKVTEKGKDVELRCDPISGHTALYWYRQSLGQGLEFLIYFQGNSAPDKSGLPSDRFSAERTGGSVSTLTIQRTQQEDSAVYLCASSFRDRGRKGYTFGSGTRLTVV.

The CDR3 DNA follows: TGCAGCGTATCTAGCGGGGGGAGGACAGATACGCAGTATTTT. It codes for CSVSSGGRTDTQYF. This chain joins TRBV29-1 and TRBJ2-3; 11 bases are shared with TRBD2. The V gene end was trimmed by 6 bases and the J gene end by 3 bases; junction bases not matched to a gene: 5. The germline gives CDR1 SQVTM, CDR2 ANQGSEA. The CDR3 extends over 14 amino acids.

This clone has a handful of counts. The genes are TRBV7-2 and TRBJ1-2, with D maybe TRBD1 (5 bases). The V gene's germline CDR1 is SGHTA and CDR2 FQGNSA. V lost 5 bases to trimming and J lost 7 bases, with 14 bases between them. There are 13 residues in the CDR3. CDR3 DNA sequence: TGTGCCAGCAGCCGGCTTGCAGGGACTGGCTACACCTTC. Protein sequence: CASSRLAGTGYTF.

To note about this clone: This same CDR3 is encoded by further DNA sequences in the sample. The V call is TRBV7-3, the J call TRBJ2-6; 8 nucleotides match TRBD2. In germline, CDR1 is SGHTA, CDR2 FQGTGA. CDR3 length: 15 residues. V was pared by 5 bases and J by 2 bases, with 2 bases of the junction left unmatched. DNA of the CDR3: TGTGCCAGCAGCCCCGGGGGGGCTGGGGCCAACGTCCTGACTTTC. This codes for CASSPGGAGANVLTF.

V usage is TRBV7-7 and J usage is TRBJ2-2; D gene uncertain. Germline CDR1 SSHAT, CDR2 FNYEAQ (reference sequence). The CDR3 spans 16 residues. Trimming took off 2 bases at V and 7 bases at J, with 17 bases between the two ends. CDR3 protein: CASSLSPFTTNGELFF. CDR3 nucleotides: TGTGCCAGCAGCTTAAGTCCTTTTACTACCAACGGGGAGCTGTTTTTT.

In DNA, the CDR3 is TGTGCCAGCAGCTTCTGGGCTAGCGGGGCCTACGAGCAGTACTTC. This gives the protein CASSFWASGAYEQYF. The V and J genes are TRBV7-2 and TRBJ2-7; TRBD2 agrees at 9 bases. Unmatched junction bases numbered 5, after V lost 3 bases and J lost 2 bases. The length of the CDR3 is 15 residues. Germline assignment: CDR1 SGHTA and CDR2 FQGNSA. Based on the CDR3 plus reference TRBV7-2 and TRBJ2-7, the full variable domain is GAGVSQSPSNKVTEKGKDVELRCDPISGHTALYWYRQSLGQGLEFLIYFQGNSAPDKSGLPSDRFSAERTGGSVSTLTIQRTQQEDSAVYLCASSFWASGAYEQYFGPGTRLTVT.

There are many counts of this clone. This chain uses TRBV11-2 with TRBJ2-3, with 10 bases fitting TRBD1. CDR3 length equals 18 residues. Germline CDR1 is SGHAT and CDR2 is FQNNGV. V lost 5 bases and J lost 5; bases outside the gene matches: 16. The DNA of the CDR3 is TGTGCCAGCAGCCGAGCAGGATTGACAGGGGGCGTTGGAGATACGCAGTATTTT. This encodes CASSRAGLTGGVGDTQYF.

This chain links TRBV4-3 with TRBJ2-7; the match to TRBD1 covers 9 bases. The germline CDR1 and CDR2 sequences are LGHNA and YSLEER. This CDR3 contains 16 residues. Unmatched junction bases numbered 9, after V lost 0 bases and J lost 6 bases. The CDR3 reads CASSQDGTGPWSEQYF. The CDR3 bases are TGCGCCAGCAGCCAAGATGGGACAGGGCCGTGGAGCGAGCAGTACTTC.

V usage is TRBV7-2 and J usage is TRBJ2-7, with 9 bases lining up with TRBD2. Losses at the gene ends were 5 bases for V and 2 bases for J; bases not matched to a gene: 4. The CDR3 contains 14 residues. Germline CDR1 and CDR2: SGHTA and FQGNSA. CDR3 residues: CASSPGLAPYEQYF. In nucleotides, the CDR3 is TGTGCCAGCAGCCCGGGACTAGCCCCCTACGAGCAGTACTTC.

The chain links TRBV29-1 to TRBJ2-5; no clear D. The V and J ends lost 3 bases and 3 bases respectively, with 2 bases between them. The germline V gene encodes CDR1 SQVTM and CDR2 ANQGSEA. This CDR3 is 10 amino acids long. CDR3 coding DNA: TGCAGCGTTGAGAAAGAGACCCAGTACTTC. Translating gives CSVEKETQYF.

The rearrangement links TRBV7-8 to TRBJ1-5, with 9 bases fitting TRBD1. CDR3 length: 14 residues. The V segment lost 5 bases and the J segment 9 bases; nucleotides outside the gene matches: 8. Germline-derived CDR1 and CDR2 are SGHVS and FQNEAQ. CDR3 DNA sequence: TGTGCCAGCAGCGTCCGGGACAGGGATCCGCCCCAGCATTTT. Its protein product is CASSVRDRDPPQHF. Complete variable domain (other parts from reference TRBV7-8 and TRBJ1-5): GAGVSQSPRYKVAKRGQDVALRCDPISGHVSLFWYQQALGQGPEFLTYFQNEAQLDKSGLPSDRFFAERPEGSVSTLKIQRTQQEDSAVYLCASSVRDRDPPQHFGDGTRLSIL.

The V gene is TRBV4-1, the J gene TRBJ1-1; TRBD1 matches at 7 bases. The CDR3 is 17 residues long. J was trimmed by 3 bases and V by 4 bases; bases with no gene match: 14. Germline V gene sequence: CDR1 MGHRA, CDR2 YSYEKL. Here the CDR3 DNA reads TGCGCCAGCAGCCGAACGGGGACAGTCGGCGGGCACACTGAAGCTTTCTTT. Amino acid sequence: CASSRTGTVGGHTEAFF.

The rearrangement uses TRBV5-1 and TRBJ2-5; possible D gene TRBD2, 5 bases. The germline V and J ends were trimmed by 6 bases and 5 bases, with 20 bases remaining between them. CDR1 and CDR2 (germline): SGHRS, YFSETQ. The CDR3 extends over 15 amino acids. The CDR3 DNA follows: TGCGCCAGCAACCAGGACTCCGCCAAAGGGGAGACCCAGTACTTC. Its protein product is CASNQDSAKGETQYF. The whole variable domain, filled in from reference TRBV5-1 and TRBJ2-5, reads KAGVTQTPRYLIKTRGQQVTLSCSPISGHRSVSWYQQTPGQGLQFLFEYFSETQRNKGNFPGRFSGRQFSNSRSEMNVSTLELGDSALYLCASNQDSAKGETQYFGPGTRLLVL.

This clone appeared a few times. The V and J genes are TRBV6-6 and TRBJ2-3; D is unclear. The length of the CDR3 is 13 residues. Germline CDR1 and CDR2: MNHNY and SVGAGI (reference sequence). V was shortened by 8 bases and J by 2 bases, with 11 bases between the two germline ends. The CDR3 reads CASQSTATDTQYF. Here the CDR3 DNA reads TGTGCCAGCCAGTCGACCGCCACAGATACGCAGTATTTT.

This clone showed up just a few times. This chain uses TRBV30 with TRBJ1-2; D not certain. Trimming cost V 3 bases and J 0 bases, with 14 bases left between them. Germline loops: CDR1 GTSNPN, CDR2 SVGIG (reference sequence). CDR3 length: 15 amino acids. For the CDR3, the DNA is TGTGCCTGGAGACCCGCAGAGATTCCTAACTATGGCTACACCTTC. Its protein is CAWRPAEIPNYGYTF.